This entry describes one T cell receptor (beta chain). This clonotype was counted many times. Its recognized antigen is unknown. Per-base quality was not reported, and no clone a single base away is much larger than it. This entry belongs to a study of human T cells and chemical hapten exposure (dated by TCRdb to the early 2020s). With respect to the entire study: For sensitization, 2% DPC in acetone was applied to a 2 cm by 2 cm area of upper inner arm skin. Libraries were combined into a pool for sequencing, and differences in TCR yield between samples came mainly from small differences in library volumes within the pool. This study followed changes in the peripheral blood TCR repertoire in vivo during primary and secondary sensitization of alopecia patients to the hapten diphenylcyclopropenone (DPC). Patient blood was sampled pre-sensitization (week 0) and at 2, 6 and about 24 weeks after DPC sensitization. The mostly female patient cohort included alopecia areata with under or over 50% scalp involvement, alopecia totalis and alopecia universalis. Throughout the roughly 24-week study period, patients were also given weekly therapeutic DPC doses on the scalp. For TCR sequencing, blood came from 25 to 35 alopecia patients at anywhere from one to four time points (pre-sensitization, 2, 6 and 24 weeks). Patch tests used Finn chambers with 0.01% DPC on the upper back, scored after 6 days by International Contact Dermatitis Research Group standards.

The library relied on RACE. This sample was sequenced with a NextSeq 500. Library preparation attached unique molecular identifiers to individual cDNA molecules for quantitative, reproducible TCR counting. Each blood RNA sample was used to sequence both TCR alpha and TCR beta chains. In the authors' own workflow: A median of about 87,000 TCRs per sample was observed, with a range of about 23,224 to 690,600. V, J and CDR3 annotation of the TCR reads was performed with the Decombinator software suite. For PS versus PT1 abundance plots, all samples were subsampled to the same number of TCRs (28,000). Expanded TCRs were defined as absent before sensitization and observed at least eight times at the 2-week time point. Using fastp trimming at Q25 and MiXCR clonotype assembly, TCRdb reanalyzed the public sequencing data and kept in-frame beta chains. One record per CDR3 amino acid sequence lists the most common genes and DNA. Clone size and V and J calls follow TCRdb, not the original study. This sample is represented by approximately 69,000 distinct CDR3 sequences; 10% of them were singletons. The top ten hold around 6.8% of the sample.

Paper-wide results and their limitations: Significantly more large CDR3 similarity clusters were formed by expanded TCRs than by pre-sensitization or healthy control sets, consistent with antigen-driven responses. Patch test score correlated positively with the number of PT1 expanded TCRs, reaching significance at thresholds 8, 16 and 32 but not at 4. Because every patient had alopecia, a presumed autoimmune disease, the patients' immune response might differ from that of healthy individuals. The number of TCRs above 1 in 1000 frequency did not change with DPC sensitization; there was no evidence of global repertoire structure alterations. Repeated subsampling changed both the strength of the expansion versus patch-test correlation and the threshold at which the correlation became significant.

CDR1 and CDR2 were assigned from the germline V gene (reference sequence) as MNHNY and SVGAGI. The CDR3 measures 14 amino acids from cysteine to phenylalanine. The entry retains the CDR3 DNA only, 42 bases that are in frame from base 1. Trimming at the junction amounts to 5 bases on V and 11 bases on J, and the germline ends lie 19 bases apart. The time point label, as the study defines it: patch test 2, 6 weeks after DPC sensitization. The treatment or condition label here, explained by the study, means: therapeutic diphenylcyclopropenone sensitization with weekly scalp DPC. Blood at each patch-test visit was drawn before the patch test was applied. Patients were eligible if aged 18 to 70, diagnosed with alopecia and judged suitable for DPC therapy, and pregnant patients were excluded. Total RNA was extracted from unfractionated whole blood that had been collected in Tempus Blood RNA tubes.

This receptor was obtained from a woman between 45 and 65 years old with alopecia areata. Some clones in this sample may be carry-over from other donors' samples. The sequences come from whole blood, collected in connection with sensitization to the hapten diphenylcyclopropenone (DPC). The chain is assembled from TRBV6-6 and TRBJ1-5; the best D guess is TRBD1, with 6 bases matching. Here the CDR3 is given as CASSPEATGAAQHF. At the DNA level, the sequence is TGTGCCAGCAGTCCGGAGGCCACGGGGGCAGCCCAGCATTTT.